This record concerns one TCR beta chain sequence. These data belong to a study of blood T cell repertoires in COVID-19. Some clones are missing from TCRdb's copy, which holds only in-frame ones; the method was immunoSEQ multiplex PCR. In the table there are around 73,000 clones, around 81% of which are singletons. V dropped 2 bases and J dropped 7 bases, with 17 bases sitting between them. The CDR3 runs to 15 residues. Per the germline V gene, CDR1 is MDHEN and CDR2 is SYDVKM. Material: peripheral blood. The clonotype was recovered from a human donor in a cohort sampled during active COVID-19. V is TRBV28 and J is TRBJ1-2; D unclear. The CDR3 bases are TGTGCCAGCAGTTTAGGAAGCCACTTTGTAGCTGGCTACACCTTC. Amino acid sequence: CASSLGSHFVAGYTF.